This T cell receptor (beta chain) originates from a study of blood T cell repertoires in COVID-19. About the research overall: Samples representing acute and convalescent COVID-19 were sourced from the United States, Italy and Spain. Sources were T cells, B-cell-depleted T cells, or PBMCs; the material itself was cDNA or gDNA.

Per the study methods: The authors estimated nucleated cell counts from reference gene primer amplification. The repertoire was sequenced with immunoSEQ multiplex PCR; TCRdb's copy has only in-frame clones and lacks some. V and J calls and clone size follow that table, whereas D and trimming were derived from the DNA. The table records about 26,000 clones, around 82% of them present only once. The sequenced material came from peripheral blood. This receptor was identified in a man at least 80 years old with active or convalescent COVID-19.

CDR3 bases: TGTGCCAGCAGTCTGTTACCTGGACAAACACATGGCTACACCTTC. Translated, it gives CASSLLPGQTHGYTF. The genes are TRBV2 and TRBJ1-2; weak D call: TRBD1 (5 bases). Germline V gene lookup returns CDR1 SNHLY and CDR2 FYNNEI. V was cut by 5 bases and J by 6 bases, with 19 bases left in between. The CDR3 is 15 residues long. The full variable domain, completed using reference TRBV2 and TRBJ1-2, is EPEVTQTPSHQVTQMGQEVILRCVPISNHLYFYWYRQILGQKVEFLVSFYNNEISEKSEIFDDQFSVERPDGSNFTLKIRSTKLEDSAMYFCASSLLPGQTHGYTFGSGTRLTVV.